These 8 T cell receptor beta chains were all obtained from the same sample, sequenced in a study of healthy donors' naive CD4 and CD8 T cells. TCR libraries were built from approximately 0.45 ug of total RNA by linear amplification. TCRdb reprocessed the reads via MiXCR and lists one record per CDR3 protein. In the table there are 150,000 to 200,000 distinct CDR3 sequences, about 76% of which are singletons. The sample was naive CD4+ and CD8+ T cells sorted from blood, pooled from several donors. The origin of the receptors is a pool of human donors in good health; the sample pools cells from several healthy donors.

The rearrangement uses TRBV5-6 and TRBJ1-2; no clear D. The CDR3 is made up of 15 amino acids. V was clipped by 4 bases and J by 6 bases, with 19 bases between them. CDR1 and CDR2 from the germline V gene are SGHDT and YYEEEE. The CDR3 bases are TGTGCCAGCAGCCAATCCCGGGTCTTGGGTGATGGCTACACCTTC. Its translation is CASSQSRVLGDGYTF.

The chain joins TRBV15 to TRBJ2-1; 14 bases are a match to TRBD2. Trimming at V came to 3 bases and at J to 9 bases, leaving 4 bases not matched to a gene. CDR1 and CDR2 (germline): LNHNV, YYDKDF (reference sequence). This CDR3 is built from 15 residues. CDR3 in DNA: TGTGCCACCAGCAGCGGGACTAGCGGGAGTTTTGAGCAGTTCTTC. It translates to CATSSGTSGSFEQFF.

The chain joins TRBV6-1 to TRBJ1-2, with no clear D. This CDR3 comprises 16 residues. V lost 5 bases and J 1 base, leaving 17 bases between the germline ends. Germline V gene sequence: CDR1 MNHNS, CDR2 SASEGT. This CDR3 reads CASSLSGRVFNYGYTF. The CDR3 DNA sequence: TGTGCCAGCAGTCTATCCGGGCGCGTCTTTAACTATGGCTACACCTTC.

The chain links TRBV5-4 to TRBJ2-7; TRBD2 agrees at 10 bases. The germline V gene encodes CDR1 SGHNT and CDR2 YYREEE (reference sequence). The CDR3 spans 17 residues. With 4 bases clipped from V and 0 bases from J, the junction kept 10 bases outside the gene matches. CDR3 loop: CASSPDSGTSDSYEQYF. The CDR3 coding sequence is TGTGCCAGCAGCCCCGATTCCGGGACTAGCGACTCCTACGAGCAGTACTTC.

This clonotype was counted only a few times. The CDR3 reads CSAPTYGETQYF. Written as DNA, the CDR3 is TGCAGTGCTCCTACTTACGGGGAGACCCAGTACTTC. The chain links TRBV20-1 to TRBJ2-5; no reliable D call. This CDR3 contains 12 residues. The germline V gene encodes CDR1 DFQATT and CDR2 SNEGSKA (reference sequence). Between the trimmed V and J ends, which lost 5 bases and 5 bases, there was a span of 12 bases.

This clonotype was seen a few times. The chain uses TRBV5-1 and TRBJ2-5; D is undetermined. V was cut by 5 bases and J by 5 bases, with 19 bases left in between. This CDR3 contains 15 residues. Per germline, CDR1 SGHRS and CDR2 YFSETQ. The CDR3, as DNA: TGCGCCAGCAGGTCCTCTCAGGCAGGCATTGAGACCCAGTACTTC. This translates into CASRSSQAGIETQYF.

The chain combines TRBV6-5 with TRBJ2-5, with TRBD2 matching over 8 bases. Trimming cost V 0 bases and J 3 bases; bases outside gene matches: 6. The V gene's germline CDR1 is MNHEY and CDR2 SVGAGI. The CDR3 length is 16 residues. CDR3 nucleotide sequence: TGTGCCAGCAGTTACTCCCATCGGGAGGGAAAAGAGACCCAGTACTTC. It translates to CASSYSHREGKETQYF.

The chain employs TRBV12-3 or TRBV12-4 and TRBJ2-7; tentatively, D is TRBD1 (6 bases). The CDR3 sequence is 13 residues long. V was trimmed by 5 bases and J by 3 bases, leaving 11 bases between them. The CDR3 sequence: CASSDRTVYEQYF. The CDR3 DNA reads as TGTGCCAGCAGTGACCGGACAGTCTACGAGCAGTACTTC.